These T cell receptor beta chains were read from a single sample in a study of T-cell reconstitution after alpha-beta-depleted transplantation in children. Via MiXCR, TCRdb re-called the PCR reads, giving one row per CDR3 protein. The sample comprises about 15,000 distinct CDR3 sequences, roughly 12% of which are singletons, and approximately 64% rests with the top ten. The material was PBMCs, mostly from graft donor cells, obtained 180 days after TCRalphabeta/CD19-depleted stem cell transplant. The receptors originated from a boy under two years old who had a stem cell transplant for Wiskott-Aldrich syndrome, so the T cells may come from the graft donor. The CDR3 runs from the conserved cysteine through the conserved F or W. The D gene is left open where the match is weak. A row's size may be missing; if present it is once, few, many or a size class.

clone_size	d_call	v_call	j_call	cdr3_aa	cdr3_nt
.	.	TRBV5-1	TRBJ2-5	CASSQGQETQYF	TGCGCCAGCAGTCAAGGCCAAGAGACCCAGTACTTC
many	.	TRBV20-1	TRBJ1-6	CSAPDSNSPLHF	TGCAGTGCCCCGGACAGTAATTCACCCCTCCACTTT
few	TRBD1	TRBV4-3	TRBJ2-5	CASSQEVRTGQEETQYF	TGCGCCAGCAGCCAAGAGGTCAGGACAGGGCAGGAAGAGACCCAGTACTTC
few	.	TRBV5-1	TRBJ1-4	CASSLTGLREKLFF	TGCGCCAGCAGCCTGACGGGGCTACGTGAAAAACTGTTTTTT
many	.	TRBV29-1	TRBJ1-1	CSVEELGAHTEAFF	TGCAGCGTTGAAGAATTGGGGGCACACACTGAAGCTTTCTTT
many	.	TRBV7-9	TRBJ1-1	CASSLLFGGNTEAFF	TGTGCCAGCAGCTTATTGTTTGGGGGGAACACTGAAGCTTTCTTT
many	TRBD2	TRBV5-6	TRBJ2-3	CASSERGGRHPIIADTQYF	TGTGCCAGCAGCGAGCGGGGGGGCCGACATCCGATCATCGCAGATACGCAGTATTTT
.	.	TRBV5-1	TRBJ2-2	CASASTGGAPGELFF	TGCGCCAGCGCCTCAACCGGGGGCGCCCCCGGGGAGCTGTTTTTT
.	.	TRBV11-3	TRBJ2-2	CASSLLEGTGELFF	TGTGCCAGCAGCTTACTCGAGGGCACCGGGGAGCTGTTTTTT
.	TRBD2	TRBV11-2	TRBJ2-7	CASSIESGRYEQYF	TGTGCCAGCAGCATCGAAAGCGGGAGGTACGAGCAGTACTTC
many	TRBD1	TRBV5-1	TRBJ2-5	CASSLQGQQETQYF	TGCGCCAGCAGCTTGCAGGGACAGCAAGAGACCCAGTACTTC
.	.	TRBV18	TRBJ2-6	CASSPLQGAAGANVLTF	TGTGCCAGCTCACCGCTACAGGGTGCGGCTGGGGCCAACGTCCTGACTTTC
few	.	TRBV3-1	TRBJ2-5	CASSRRDTEQETQYF	TGTGCCAGCAGCCGCCGGGACACGGAGCAAGAGACCCAGTACTTC